Presented here are 28 T cell receptor beta chains from one specimen sequenced in a study of T cells after yellow fever vaccination. TCRdb re-called the 5' RACE reads with MiXCR, one entry per CDR3 protein. The data hold 300,000 to 350,000 distinct CDR3 sequences, with roughly 4.3% observed a single time. The material sequenced was PBMCs, taken 15 days after the yellow fever booster vaccination. These receptors were obtained from a man younger than 35 who received the YFV17D yellow fever vaccine.

There are a few counts of this clonotype. The V gene is TRBV5-6, the J gene TRBJ2-2; 9 bases line up with TRBD2. The CDR3 loop spans 16 amino acids. With 0 bases clipped from V and 5 bases from J, the junction kept 5 bases outside the gene matches. The germline V gene has CDR1 SGHDT and CDR2 YYEEEE. In DNA form, the CDR3 reads TGTGCCAGCAGCTTGGCCGGGACTAGCCGGACCGGGGAGCTGTTTTTT. It translates to CASSLAGTSRTGELFF.

This clonotype was seen a few times. This chain uses TRBV7-2 with TRBJ1-2; D gene uncertain. This CDR3 has 17 residues. Trimming took 1 base from V and 1 from J, leaving 16 bases between them. Germline values: CDR1 SGHTA, CDR2 FQGNSA. The DNA for the CDR3 is TGTGCCAGCAGCTTAGTTGGGGTCGGCAGCGTTAACTATGGCTACACCTTC. Its translation: CASSLVGVGSVNYGYTF.

This clonotype has at least ten counts. The chain joins TRBV10-3 to TRBJ2-5, with a weak D call TRBD1 (5 bases). The CDR3 length is 12 residues. Germline CDR1 and CDR2: ENHRY and SYGVKD. Trimming took off 3 bases at V and 7 bases at J, with 9 bases between the two ends. CDR3 protein: CAISDPRGTQYF. Written as DNA, the CDR3 is TGTGCCATCAGTGACCCTAGGGGGACCCAGTACTTC.

This clonotype was detected a few times. V and J are TRBV3-1 and TRBJ2-3, with D perhaps matching TRBD1 or TRBD2 (5 bases each). CDR1 and CDR2 (germline): LGHDT, YNNKEL (reference sequence). V lost 10 bases and J lost 0, with 14 bases in between. The CDR3 totals 14 residues. The CDR3 spells CATREGRSTDTQYF. The DNA for the CDR3 is TGTGCCACGAGAGAGGGGCGAAGCACAGATACGCAGTATTTT.

This clonotype has a handful of counts. This chain connects TRBV3-1 to TRBJ1-4; TRBD1 is a possible D gene (6 bases). Germline V gives CDR1 LGHDT, CDR2 YNNKEL (reference sequence). V lost 2 bases and J 8 bases, leaving 12 bases between the germline ends. This CDR3 is built from 14 residues. CDR3 bases: TGTGCCAGCAGCCAAACAGGGATCCGGGAAAAACTGTTTTTT. It yields the protein CASSQTGIREKLFF.

About this clonotype: Since the CDR3 does not end with the conserved phenylalanine or tryptophan, this likely comes from a read error. CDR3 in DNA: TGTGCCAGCAGTTCCCCTTCCTACAGGGGAATCAACTATGGCTACACCTTA. Its protein is CASSSPSYRGINYGYTL. This chain joins TRBV5-6 and TRBJ1-2; 7 bases map to TRBD1. CDR1 is SGHDT and CDR2 is YYEEEE in the germline V gene. V was clipped by 5 bases and J by 2 bases; unmatched bases: 15. This CDR3 comprises 17 residues.

The V call is TRBV7-2, the J call TRBJ2-7; D unclear. This CDR3 has 11 amino acids. Trimming cost V 5 bases and J 5 bases, with 7 bases left between them. CDR1 is SGHTA, CDR2 FQGNSA, per germline. CDR3 sequence reads: CASSPRNEQYV. The CDR3 DNA sequence: TGTGCCAGCAGCCCGCGGAACGAGCAGTACGTC.

The J gene is TRBJ2-6, the V gene TRBV7-2, with D hard to call. V was clipped by 1 base and J by 0 bases, with 4 bases between them. Germline V gene sequence: CDR1 SGHTA, CDR2 FQGNSA. There are 15 residues in the CDR3. The CDR3 is CASSLVLSGANVLTF. DNA for the CDR3: TGTGCCAGCAGCTTAGTGCTCTCTGGGGCCAACGTCCTGACTTTC.

This clonotype was seen many times. This chain links TRBV29-1 with TRBJ2-1, with D perhaps matching TRBD1 or TRBD2 (6 bases each). The V end lost 4 bases, the J end lost 7 bases, and 17 bases lay between the germline ends. CDR1 is SQVTM and CDR2 is ANQGSEA in the germline V gene. The CDR3 loop spans 14 amino acids. CDR3 in DNA: TGCAGCGTTGTGTGGGGGGCAGGAGGGAATGAGCAGTTCTTC. Its protein product is CSVVWGAGGNEQFF.

The V call is TRBV5-1, the J call TRBJ2-1; D not certain. Per germline, CDR1 SGHRS and CDR2 YFSETQ. Between the trimmed V and J ends, which lost 0 bases and 8 bases, there was a span of 9 bases. CDR3 length: 13 residues. CDR3 amino acids: CASSLGPRDEQFF. DNA of the CDR3: TGCGCCAGCAGCTTGGGTCCCCGGGATGAGCAGTTCTTC.

This clonotype has a handful of counts. This chain links TRBV12-3 or TRBV12-4 with TRBJ1-2; D perhaps matches TRBD1 (5 bases). This CDR3 comprises 13 residues. V lost 2 bases, J lost 8 bases, and 12 bases lay in between. This CDR3 reads CASSLMQGRGYTF. CDR3 nucleotide sequence: TGTGCCAGCAGTTTAATGCAGGGTCGCGGCTACACCTTC.

The chain is built from TRBV5-1 and TRBJ2-3; the match to TRBD2 covers 9 bases. Looked up from germline, CDR1 is SGHRS and CDR2 is YFSETQ. CDR3 length: 16 amino acids. J lost 6 bases, V lost 4 bases, and 12 bases had no gene match. In DNA form, the CDR3 reads TGCGCCAGCAGCCCTTCCCCGGGACTAGCATCTGATACGCAGTATTTT. It is translated as CASSPSPGLASDTQYF.

J is TRBJ1-5 and V is TRBV27, with D possibly being TRBD1 (5 bases). The germline gives CDR1 MNHEY, CDR2 SMNVEV (reference sequence). This CDR3 spans 12 amino acids. Trimming shortened V by 8 bases and J by 8 bases, and 13 bases separated the two germline ends. For the CDR3, the DNA is TGTGCCAGCGGGGGATTTAGTGAGCCCCAGCATTTT. Amino acids: CASGGFSEPQHF.

The V and J genes are TRBV12-3 or TRBV12-4 and TRBJ1-5, with TRBD1 matching 10 bases. V dropped 6 bases and J dropped 6; count of bases not matched to a gene: 5. The CDR3 has 14 amino acids. CDR3 loop: CASRGQGFSQPQHF. In DNA, the CDR3 is TGTGCCAGCAGGGGACAGGGGTTTAGTCAGCCCCAGCATTTT.

This clonotype has a count of ten or more. This chain uses TRBV28 with TRBJ1-2, with a possible D match to TRBD1 (6 bases). Germline lookup yields CDR1 MDHEN and CDR2 SYDVKM. The CDR3 totals 14 residues. Trimming removed 5 bases at V and 4 bases at J, with 14 bases between. In nucleotides, the CDR3 is TGTGCCAGCAGTCTCACAGGGCTACCCTATGGCTACACCTTC. Translating it yields CASSLTGLPYGYTF.

At least ten counts were recorded for this clonotype. The chain links TRBV10-3 to TRBJ2-7; D may be TRBD1 (5 bases). Germline assignment: CDR1 ENHRY and CDR2 SYGVKD. V dropped 3 bases and J dropped 2 bases, with 8 bases sitting between them. The CDR3 consists of 13 residues. In DNA form, the CDR3 reads TGTGCCATCAGTGAAGGGGTAGCCTACGAGCAGTACTTC. Translating gives CAISEGVAYEQYF.

This clonotype has more than one count but fewer than ten. The chain combines TRBV6-6 with TRBJ2-5; no definite D call. The length of the CDR3 is 17 residues. V was clipped by 2 bases and J by 2 bases, with 18 bases between them. Germline V gene data show CDR1 as MNHNY and CDR2 as SVGAGI (reference sequence). CDR3: CASSYKVPLRVQETQYF. In nucleotides, the CDR3 is TGTGCCAGCAGTTACAAGGTCCCGCTGAGAGTTCAAGAGACCCAGTACTTC.

This clonotype turned up a few times. J is TRBJ2-7 and V is TRBV21-1. TRBV21-1 is a known pseudogene. The CDR3 is made up of 16 amino acids. This CDR3 reads CASSKSMEFVAYEQYV. In nucleotides, the CDR3 is TGTGCCAGCAGCAAATCGATGGAGTTCGTAGCCTACGAGCAGTACGTC.

This clonotype was observed a few times. The V and J genes are TRBV28 and TRBJ2-1; perhaps TRBD2 as D (6 bases). Germline assignment: CDR1 MDHEN and CDR2 SYDVKM. The CDR3 sequence is 15 residues long. Trimming pared 6 bases from V and 2 bases from J, leaving 14 bases between. CDR3 amino acids: CASRSVRGAYNEQFF. DNA of the CDR3: TGTGCCAGCAGATCCGTGCGGGGAGCCTACAATGAGCAGTTCTTC. Together with reference TRBV28 and TRBJ2-1, the CDR3 gives the full variable domain: DVKVTQSSRYLVKRTGEKVFLECVQDMDHENMFWYRQDPGLGLRLIYFSYDVKMKEKGDIPEGYSVSREKKERFSLILESASTNQTSMYLCASRSVRGAYNEQFFGPGTRLTVL.

This clonotype has ten or more counts. J is TRBJ2-2 and V is TRBV10-3; possibly TRBD1 for D (6 bases). The CDR3 contains 16 residues. Germline V lookup: CDR1 ENHRY, CDR2 SYGVKD. V was trimmed by 0 bases and J by 4 bases, leaving 12 bases between them. As DNA, the CDR3 is TGTGCCATCAGTGAGTCGGGGCAGGGGCGCACCGGGGAGCTGTTTTTT. Protein sequence: CAISESGQGRTGELFF.

This clonotype was recorded a few times. The genes are TRBV12-3 or TRBV12-4 and TRBJ2-1; possible D gene TRBD1, 5 bases. The CDR3 totals 14 residues. Trimming left V 6 bases short and J 9 bases short, with 18 bases between. This CDR3 reads CASSPRQGFFEQFF. CDR3 DNA: TGTGCCAGCAGCCCAAGGCAGGGTTTTTTTGAGCAGTTCTTC.

This clonotype was picked up many times. The chain recombines TRBV20-1 with TRBJ2-1; 12 bases agree with TRBD2. Germline CDR1 reads DFQATT; CDR2 reads SNEGSKA (reference sequence). J gave up 5 bases and V 2 bases, and 7 bases lay outside the gene matches. This CDR3 region has 16 residues. CDR3 sequence reads: CSARPRLAGEDNEQFF. CDR3 in DNA: TGCAGTGCTAGACCCCGACTAGCGGGGGAAGACAATGAGCAGTTCTTC.

This clonotype was seen repeatedly, ten times or more. The genes are TRBV7-8 and TRBJ1-4, with 8 positions matching TRBD1. Per the germline V gene, CDR1 is SGHVS and CDR2 is FQNEAQ. The CDR3 consists of 14 residues. V trimming: 5 bases; J trimming: 8 bases; junction bases outside the gene matches: 7. The CDR3 region is CASSPDRGKEKLFF. As DNA, the CDR3 is TGTGCCAGCAGCCCCGACAGGGGAAAAGAAAAACTGTTTTTT.

There are many counts of this clonotype. The rearrangement uses TRBV5-1 and TRBJ2-5, with D possibly TRBD1 on 5 matching bases. This CDR3 contains 14 residues. Germline lookup yields CDR1 SGHRS and CDR2 YFSETQ. The germline V and J ends were trimmed by 2 bases and 2 bases, with 10 bases remaining between them. CDR3 bases: TGCGCCAGCAGCTTCCAAGGGGATCAAGAGACCCAGTACTTC. Its translation is CASSFQGDQETQYF.

This clonotype was counted a few times. J is TRBJ1-2 and V is TRBV6-5; the match to TRBD1 covers 7 bases. The length of the CDR3 is 17 residues. Germline V gene sequence: CDR1 MNHEY, CDR2 SVGAGI. The V and J ends lost 5 bases and 1 base, in that order; junction bases with no gene match: 13. The CDR3 is CASSPWTGPHVNYGYTF. DNA for the CDR3: TGTGCCAGCAGTCCTTGGACAGGCCCCCATGTTAACTATGGCTACACCTTC.

This clonotype has a count of ten or more. V and J are TRBV11-2 and TRBJ2-7; 11 bases are shared with TRBD1. The CDR3 is made up of 14 amino acids. V lost 4 bases to trimming and J lost 3 bases; unmatched junction nucleotides: 2. Germline CDR1 reads SGHAT; CDR2 reads FQNNGV. CDR3 coding DNA: TGTGCCAGCAGCTGGGGGACAGGGGGCTACGAGCAGTACTTC. Protein: CASSWGTGGYEQYF.

The rearrangement joins TRBV7-2 to TRBJ1-2; no reliable D call. V lost 7 bases and J lost 1, with 13 bases in between. In germline, CDR1 is SGHTA, CDR2 FQGNSA. The CDR3 covers 14 residues. CDR3 residues: CASTPRALNYGYTF. DNA for the CDR3: TGTGCCAGCACCCCGAGGGCCCTTAACTATGGCTACACCTTC.

The chain uses TRBV6-2 or TRBV6-3 and TRBJ1-1; D remains ambiguous. CDR1 is MNHEY, CDR2 SVGEGT, per germline. The CDR3 is 13 amino acids. The ends were cut back, 8 bases at V and 5 bases at J, with 15 bases in the middle. CDR3 coding DNA: TGTGCCAGCCGCTTTAAAGTATGGACTGAAGCTTTCTTT. It is translated as CASRFKVWTEAFF.